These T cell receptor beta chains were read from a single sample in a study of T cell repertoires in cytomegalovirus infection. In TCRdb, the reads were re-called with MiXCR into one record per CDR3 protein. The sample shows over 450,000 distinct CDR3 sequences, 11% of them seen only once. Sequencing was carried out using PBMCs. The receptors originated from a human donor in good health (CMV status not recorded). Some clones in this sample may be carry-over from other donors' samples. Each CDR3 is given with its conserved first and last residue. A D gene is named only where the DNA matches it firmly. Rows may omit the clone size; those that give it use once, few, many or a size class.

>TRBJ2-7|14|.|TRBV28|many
CASSLRQNAYEQYF
TGTGCCAGCAGTTTGCGGCAAAACGCCTACGAGCAGTACTTC
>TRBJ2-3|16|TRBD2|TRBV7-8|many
CASRRLAGANRDTQYF
TGTGCCAGCAGGAGACTAGCGGGGGCCAACCGAGATACGCAGTATTTT
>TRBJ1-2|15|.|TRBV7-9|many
CASSLSRAPFYGYTF
TGTGCCAGCAGCTTAAGCAGGGCTCCTTTCTATGGCTACACCTTC
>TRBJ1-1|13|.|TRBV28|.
CASSLSGALEAFF
TGTGCCAGCAGTTTGTCAGGGGCCTTAGAAGCTTTCTTT
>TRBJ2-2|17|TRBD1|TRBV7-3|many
CASSLKGVAQGTGELFF
TGTGCCAGCAGCTTAAAAGGCGTGGCACAGGGGACCGGGGAGCTGTTTTTT
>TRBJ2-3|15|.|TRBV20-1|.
CSARVGTSRTDTQYF
TGCAGTGCTAGAGTCGGTACTAGCAGGACAGATACGCAGTATTTT
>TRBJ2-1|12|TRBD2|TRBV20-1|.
CSARPTGGEQFF
TGCAGTGCAAGACCCACGGGGGGTGAGCAGTTCTTC
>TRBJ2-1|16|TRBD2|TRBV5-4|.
CASSWTTSGRPNEQFF
TGTGCCAGCAGCTGGACGACTAGCGGGAGACCCAATGAGCAGTTCTTC
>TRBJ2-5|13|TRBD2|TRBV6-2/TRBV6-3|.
CASSYRGEETQYF
TGTGCCAGCAGTTACCGGGGGGAAGAGACCCAGTACTTC
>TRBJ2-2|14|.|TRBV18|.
CASSIIRESGELFF
TGTGCCAGCTCTATCATCCGGGAGTCCGGGGAGCTGTTTTTT
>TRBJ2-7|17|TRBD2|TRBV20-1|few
CSASTPQGLADYYEQYF
TGCAGTGCTAGCACCCCCCAGGGACTAGCGGATTACTACGAGCAGTACTTC
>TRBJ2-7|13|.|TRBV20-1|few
CSALHLPSYEQYF
TGCAGTGCTTTACACCTTCCCTCCTACGAGCAGTACTTC
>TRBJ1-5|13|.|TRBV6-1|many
CASSQSSDQPQHF
TGTGCCAGCAGCCAATCGTCCGATCAGCCCCAGCATTTT
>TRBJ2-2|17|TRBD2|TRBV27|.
CASSLELADANTGELFF
TGTGCCAGCAGTTTAGAACTAGCGGACGCGAACACCGGGGAGCTGTTTTTT
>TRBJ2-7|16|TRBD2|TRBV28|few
CASSLWTSGRAYEQYF
TGTGCCAGCAGTTTATGGACTAGCGGGAGGGCCTACGAGCAGTACTTC
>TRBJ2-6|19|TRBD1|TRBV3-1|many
CASSQESGTGFSGANVLTF
TGTGCCAGCAGCCAAGAATCCGGGACAGGGTTCTCTGGGGCCAACGTCCTGACTTTC
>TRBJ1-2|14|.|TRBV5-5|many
CASSHTKANYGYTF
TGTGCCAGCAGCCATACAAAGGCTAACTATGGCTACACCTTC
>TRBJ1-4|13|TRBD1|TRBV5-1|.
CASSSGTDEKLFF
TGCGCCAGCAGCTCCGGGACAGATGAAAAACTGTTTTTT
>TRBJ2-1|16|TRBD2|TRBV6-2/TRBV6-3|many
CASSTRGLAALNEQFF
TGTGCCAGCAGTACCCGGGGACTAGCGGCCCTCAATGAGCAGTTCTTC
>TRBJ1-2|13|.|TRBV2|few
CASSSGAVYGYTF
TGTGCCAGCAGTAGTGGGGCGGTCTATGGCTACACCTTC
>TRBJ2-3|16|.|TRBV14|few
CASSPLGRISTDTQYF
TGTGCCAGCAGCCCCTTAGGGAGGATCAGCACAGATACGCAGTATTTT
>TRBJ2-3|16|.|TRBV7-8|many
CASSLRRTPGADTQYF
TGTGCCAGCAGCCTACGTAGGACTCCAGGGGCAGATACGCAGTATTTT
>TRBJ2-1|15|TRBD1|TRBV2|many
CASSLDRVRNNEQFF
TGTGCCAGCAGTTTGGACAGGGTGAGGAACAATGAGCAGTTCTTC
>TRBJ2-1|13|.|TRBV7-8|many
CASSPREAEEQFF
TGTGCCAGCAGCCCCCGTGAAGCGGAGGAGCAGTTCTTC
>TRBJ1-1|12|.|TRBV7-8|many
CASSVTSTEAFF
TGTGCCAGCAGCGTAACAAGTACTGAAGCTTTCTTT
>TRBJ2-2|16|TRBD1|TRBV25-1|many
CASSPGGQGYSGELFF
TGTGCCAGCAGTCCGGGGGGACAGGGGTACTCCGGGGAGCTGTTTTTT
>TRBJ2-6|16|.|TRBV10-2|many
CASGQILTAGANVLTF
TGCGCCAGCGGACAGATTTTAACTGCTGGGGCCAACGTCCTGACTTTC
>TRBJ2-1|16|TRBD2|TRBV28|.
CASTKVTSGPYNEQFF
TGTGCCAGCACCAAAGTGACTAGCGGACCATACAATGAGCAGTTCTTC
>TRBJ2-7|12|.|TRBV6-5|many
CASRSSAYEQYF
TGTGCCAGCAGGAGTTCGGCCTACGAGCAGTACTTC
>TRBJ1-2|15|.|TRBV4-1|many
CASSQGDRSSYGYTF
TGCGCCAGCAGCCAGGGTGACAGGTCCTCCTATGGCTACACCTTC
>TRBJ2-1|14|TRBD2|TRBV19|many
CASTGQREGNEQFF
TGTGCCAGTACGGGCCAGCGGGAGGGGAATGAGCAGTTCTTC
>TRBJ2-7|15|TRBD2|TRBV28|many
CASSIRTSGSWEQYF
TGTGCCAGCAGTATCAGGACTAGCGGGAGTTGGGAGCAGTACTTC
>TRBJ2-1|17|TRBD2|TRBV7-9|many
CASSLRGREGSYNEQFF
TGTGCCAGCAGCTTAAGAGGGCGGGAGGGGTCCTACAATGAGCAGTTCTTC
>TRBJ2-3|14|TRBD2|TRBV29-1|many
CSAVLAGLSDTQYF
TGCAGCGCGGTACTAGCGGGATTGTCAGATACGCAGTATTTT
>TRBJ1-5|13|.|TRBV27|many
CASSPPQGQPQHF
TGTGCCAGCAGTCCACCCCAGGGTCAGCCCCAGCATTTT
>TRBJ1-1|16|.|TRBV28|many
CASSQQLQGVNTEAFF
TGTGCCAGCAGTCAACAACTACAGGGCGTTAACACTGAAGCTTTCTTT
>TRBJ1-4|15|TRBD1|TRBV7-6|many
CASSFYRGTNEKLFF
TGTGCCAGCAGCTTTTACAGGGGAACTAATGAAAAACTGTTTTTT
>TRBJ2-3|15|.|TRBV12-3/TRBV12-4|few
CASSFGGESTDTQYF
TGTGCCAGCAGTTTTGGGGGAGAAAGCACAGATACGCAGTATTTT
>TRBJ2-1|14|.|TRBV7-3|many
CASSLTIQGDEQFF
TGTGCCAGCAGCTTAACGATTCAAGGGGATGAGCAGTTCTTC
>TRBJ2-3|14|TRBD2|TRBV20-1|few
CSAQSGGPADTQYF
TGCAGTGCGCAGAGCGGGGGGCCGGCAGATACGCAGTATTTT
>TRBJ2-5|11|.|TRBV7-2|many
CASSIIETQYF
TGTGCCAGCAGTATTATCGAGACCCAGTACTTC
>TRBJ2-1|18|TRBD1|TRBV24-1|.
CATSDTTLQGKSYNEQFF
TGTGCCACCAGTGATACGACCCTACAGGGGAAAAGCTACAATGAGCAGTTCTTC
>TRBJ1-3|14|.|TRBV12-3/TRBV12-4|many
CASSQPYSGNTIYF
TGTGCCAGCAGTCAACCCTACTCTGGAAACACCATATATTTT
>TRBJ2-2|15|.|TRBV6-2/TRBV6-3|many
CASSYSRLGTGELFF
TGTGCCAGCAGTTACTCAAGGCTTGGCACCGGGGAGCTGTTTTTT
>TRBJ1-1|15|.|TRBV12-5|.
CASGLVGPAGLEAFF
TGTGCTAGTGGTTTGGTAGGTCCTGCAGGGCTTGAAGCTTTCTTT
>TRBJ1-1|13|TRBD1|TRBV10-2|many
CASSVDRSYEAFF
TGCGCCAGCAGTGTGGACAGGTCTTATGAAGCTTTCTTT
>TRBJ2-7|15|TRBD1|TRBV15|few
CATSSSGQGAYEQYF
TGTGCCACCAGCAGTTCAGGACAGGGGGCCTACGAGCAGTACTTC